The clone carrying this T cell receptor beta chain has a handful of counts. As yet, its antigen is unknown. Each CDR3 protein gets one entry after TCRdb re-called the 5' RACE reads with MiXCR. Of 170,000 or so distinct CDR3 sequences in the sample, roughly 28% were seen once. These data come from a study of T-cell memory formation after mild COVID-19. Study at large: Largely donor-specific sequence clusters came from two donors. Notes on the study in general: Unconfirmed was the SARS-CoV-2 specificity of second-wave clones that peaked on day 37. Clones shrinking between day 15 and 85 showed a balanced CD4/CD8 split, and those that grew later tilted toward CD4+. Within pre-infection memory, some responding clones were found, suggesting cross-reactive memory joined.

Trimming pared 0 bases from V and 3 bases from J, leaving 12 bases between. The CDR3 sequence is 14 residues long. The germline V gene encodes CDR1 DFQATT and CDR2 SNEGSKA (reference sequence). The genes are TRBV20-1 and TRBJ2-7; D is unresolved. Sequenced material: PBMCs or a T cell subset sorted from them (not recorded which). The receptor's source is an adult woman who had mild COVID-19 (a few samples of this study predate the infection). Cell type and time point are not known. The CDR3 nucleotides read TGCAGTGCTAGAGATTTAAGCCCCAACTACGAGCAGTACTTC. Amino acid sequence: CSARDLSPNYEQYF.